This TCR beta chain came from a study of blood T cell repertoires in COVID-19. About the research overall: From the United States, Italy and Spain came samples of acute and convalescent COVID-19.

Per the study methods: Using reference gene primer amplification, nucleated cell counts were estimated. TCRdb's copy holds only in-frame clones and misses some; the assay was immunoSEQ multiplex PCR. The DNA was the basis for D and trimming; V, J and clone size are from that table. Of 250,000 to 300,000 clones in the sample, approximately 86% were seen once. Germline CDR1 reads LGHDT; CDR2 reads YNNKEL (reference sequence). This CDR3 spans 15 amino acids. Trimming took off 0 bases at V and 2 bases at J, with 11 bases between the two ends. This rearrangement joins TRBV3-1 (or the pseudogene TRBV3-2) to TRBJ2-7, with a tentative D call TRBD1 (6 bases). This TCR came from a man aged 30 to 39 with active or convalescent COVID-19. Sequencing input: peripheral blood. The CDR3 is CASSQEQGSPYEQYF. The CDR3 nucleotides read TGTGCCAGCAGCCAAGAACAGGGATCCCCCTACGAGCAGTACTTC.